The rows below give T cell receptor beta chains drawn from one sample of a study of preoperative IRX-2 immunotherapy in early breast cancer. The data were produced by immunoSEQ multiplex PCR, yet TCRdb's version contains in-frame clones alone and is incomplete. This sample yields over 35,000 clones, of which approximately 94% are seen a single time; 1.6% belongs to the top ten. Specimen: tumor tissue, collected after IRX-2 immunotherapy. These receptors were obtained from a human donor with breast cancer. The CDR3 runs from the conserved cysteine through the conserved F or W. A D gene is named only where the DNA matches it firmly. Clone size is shown for a subset of rows, as once, few, many or a class of expanded clone.

TRBV7-8	-	TRBJ2-2	-	CASSLETGAGELFF	TGTGCCAGCAGCCTCGAAACCGGGGCCGGGGAGCTGTTTTTT
TRBV5-1	TRBD1	TRBJ1-2	-	CASSGWTGAAAYGYTF	TGCGCCAGCAGCGGATGGACAGGGGCTGCAGCGTATGGCTACACCTTC
TRBV6-4	TRBD2	TRBJ2-1	-	CASSDSRGLAGINEQFF	TGTGCCAGCAGTGACTCTAGGGGACTAGCGGGGATAAATGAGCAGTTCTTC
TRBV30	TRBD2	TRBJ2-1	-	CAWGGLAGISSYNEQFF	TGTGCCTGGGGGGGACTAGCGGGAATAAGCTCCTACAATGAGCAGTTCTTC
TRBV13	-	TRBJ2-7	-	CASSSDTGYEQYF	TGTGCCAGCAGCTCGGACACCGGCTACGAGCAGTACTTC
TRBV5-4	TRBD2	TRBJ2-1	-	CASSQGPGTSAYNEQFF	TGTGCCAGCAGCCAGGGCCCCGGGACTAGCGCATACAATGAGCAGTTCTTC
TRBV4-2	-	TRBJ1-5	once	CASSQVLVNQPQHF	TGTGCCAGCAGCCAAGTACTCGTCAATCAGCCCCAGCATTTT
TRBV5-1	-	TRBJ2-1	-	CASGTGTPPNEQFF	TGCGCCAGCGGAACCGGGACCCCACCCAATGAGCAGTTCTTC
TRBV29-1	-	TRBJ2-1	-	CSVGWGDYNEQFF	TGCAGCGTTGGATGGGGCGATTACAATGAGCAGTTCTTC
TRBV6-5	-	TRBJ2-7	-	CASSYSWTKSSYEQYF	TGTGCCAGCAGTTACTCCTGGACCAAAAGCTCCTACGAGCAGTACTTC
TRBV11-2	-	TRBJ1-2	-	CASSFGPNYGYTF	TGTGCCAGCAGCTTTGGCCCAAATTATGGCTACACCTTC
TRBV9	TRBD2	TRBJ2-2	-	CASSVESLAGATGELFF	TGTGCCAGCAGCGTAGAATCGCTAGCGGGGGCCACCGGGGAGCTGTTTTTT
TRBV27	-	TRBJ1-2	-	CASSSGYGYTF	TGTGCCAGCAGTTCAGGCTATGGCTACACCTTC
TRBV5-1	-	TRBJ1-4	-	CASSLDREPNEKLFF	TGCGCCAGCAGCTTGGACAGGGAGCCTAATGAAAAACTGTTTTTT
TRBV5-1	-	TRBJ2-5	-	CASRAQTEETQYF	TGCGCCAGCAGAGCGCAGACGGAAGAGACCCAGTACTTC
TRBV11-3	TRBD2	TRBJ2-7	-	CASSSGTSGSHEQYF	TGTGCCAGCAGCTCGGGGACTAGCGGGAGTCACGAGCAGTACTTC
TRBV28	TRBD1	TRBJ2-3	once	CASRTGGEDTQYF	TGTGCCAGCAGGACAGGGGGCGAAGATACGCAGTATTTT